Listed below are T cell receptor beta chains from one sample, sequenced in a study of blood T cell repertoires in COVID-19. The protocol was immunoSEQ multiplex PCR, while the TCRdb copy is restricted to in-frame clones and leaves out a portion. This sample has about 380,000 clones, with roughly 90% found just once. Sequencing was performed on peripheral blood. The receptors stem from a man younger than 35 with active or convalescent COVID-19. CDR3s include the opening cysteine and the closing phenylalanine or tryptophan. A D gene is named only where the DNA matches it firmly. Clone size is given for some rows only: seen once, a few or many times, or a class if the clone is expanded.

d_call | clone_size | j_call | v_call | cdr3_aa | cdr3_nt
. | . | TRBJ1-4 | TRBV18 | CASSLTLPEINEKLFF | TGTGCCAGCTCACTTACCCTCCCGGAGATTAATGAAAAACTGTTTTTT
. | . | TRBJ1-6 | TRBV18 | CASSPQTGNSPLHF | TGTGCCAGCTCACCGCAAACAGGGAATTCACCCCTCCACTTT
. | . | TRBJ2-7 | TRBV5-4 | CASRMRPSYEQYF | TGTGCCAGCAGAATGAGGCCCTCCTACGAGCAGTACTTC
. | . | TRBJ1-5 | TRBV5-1 | CASSLEGILDQPQHF | TGCGCCAGCAGCTTGGAGGGGATATTAGACCAGCCCCAGCATTTT
. | once | TRBJ2-1 | TRBV4-2 | CASSQGQGRYEQFF | TGTGCCAGCAGCCAAGGTCAGGGTCGGTATGAGCAGTTCTTC
TRBD1 | . | TRBJ1-6 | TRBV5-6 | CASSNGQGKDSPLHF | TGTGCCAGCAGCAACGGACAGGGTAAGGATTCACCCCTCCACTTT
. | . | TRBJ1-6 | TRBV7-9 | CASSSGQTGSYNSPLHF | TGTGCCAGCAGCTCAGGACAGACCGGCTCCTATAATTCACCCCTCCACTTT
TRBD2 | . | TRBJ2-3 | TRBV19 | CASTLLAGDTDTQYF | TGTGCCAGTACCCTCCTAGCGGGGGACACAGATACGCAGTATTTT
. | . | TRBJ1-2 | TRBV4-3 | CASSQDRGTLGYTF | TGCGCCAGCAGCCAAGATAGGGGCACCCTAGGCTACACCTTC
. | . | TRBJ2-1 | TRBV7-6 | CASSLWVGAGNEQFF | TGTGCCAGCAGCTTATGGGTGGGAGCGGGCAATGAGCAGTTCTTC